Given below is one TCR beta chain in context. Its antigen is unknown. The data originate from a study of shared clonotypes between healthy human individuals. Notes on the study in general: Non-shared clonotypes displayed generation probabilities falling below those of clonotypes present in all four donors. Sharing of clonotypes among donors was expected to vary with sequencing depth.

The CDR3 is 16 amino acids. Germline V gene data show CDR1 as SGDLS and CDR2 as YYNGEE. With 3 bases clipped from V and 1 base from J, the junction kept 3 bases outside the gene matches. CD45RA+ naive and CD45RA-negative memory subsets were separated from CD4+ cells. Each subset's genomic DNA was split evenly across several immunoSEQ plates. Profiled with immunoSEQ multiplex PCR; TCRdb holds only in-frame clones, not every one. The sample records more than 2,000,000 clones, approximately 93% being singletons. The gene calls are TRBV9 and TRBJ2-1; 11 bases are a match to TRBD2. The sequencing sample was made of naive CD4+ T cells from PBMCs. Subset: CD45RA+ positively selected. The clonotype was recovered from a man aged 18 to 30 in good health. Some clones in this sample may be carry-over from other donors' samples. The DNA for the CDR3 is TGTGCCAGCAGCGATATAGCGGGAGGGTCCTACAATGAGCAGTTCTTC. This sequence encodes CASSDIAGGSYNEQFF.